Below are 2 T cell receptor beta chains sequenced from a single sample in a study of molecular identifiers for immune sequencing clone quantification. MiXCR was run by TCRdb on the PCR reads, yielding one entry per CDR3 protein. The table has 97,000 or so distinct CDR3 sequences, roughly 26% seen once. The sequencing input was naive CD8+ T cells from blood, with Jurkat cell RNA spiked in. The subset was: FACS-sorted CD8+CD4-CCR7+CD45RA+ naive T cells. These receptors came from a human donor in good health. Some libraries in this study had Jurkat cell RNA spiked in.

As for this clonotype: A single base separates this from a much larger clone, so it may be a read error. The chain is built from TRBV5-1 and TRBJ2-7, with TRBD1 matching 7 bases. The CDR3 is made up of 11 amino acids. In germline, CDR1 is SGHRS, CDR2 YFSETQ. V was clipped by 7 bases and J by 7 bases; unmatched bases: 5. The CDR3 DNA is TGCGCCAGCGGCCCGGACAGGGAGCAGTACTTC. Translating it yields CASGPDREQYF.

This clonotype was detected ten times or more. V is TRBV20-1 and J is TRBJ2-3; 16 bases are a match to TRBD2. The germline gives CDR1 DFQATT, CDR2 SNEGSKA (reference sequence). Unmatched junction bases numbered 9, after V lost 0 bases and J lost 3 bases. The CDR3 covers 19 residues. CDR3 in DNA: TGCAGTGCTAGAGATACGGGACTAGCGGGAGGGCCACGGACAGATACGCAGTATTTT. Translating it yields CSARDTGLAGGPRTDTQYF.